This entry lists 18 T cell receptor beta chains sequenced from one sample in a study of blood T cell repertoires in COVID-19. Libraries were prepared by immunoSEQ multiplex PCR; TCRdb keeps only in-frame clonotypes and omits some of them. This sample has approximately 41,000 clones, with roughly 90% found just once. The sequenced sample consisted of peripheral blood. Receptors originate from a man aged 45 to 65 with active COVID-19.

The V gene is TRBV6-5, the J gene TRBJ2-7, with D possibly being TRBD1 (5 bases). This CDR3 is built from 14 residues. The germline V gene has CDR1 MNHEY and CDR2 SVGAGI. The V gene lost 0 bases and the J gene lost 10 bases, with 16 bases spanning the gap. In nucleotides, the CDR3 is TGTGCCAGCAGTTACTCGTTCAAGACAGCAGACCAGTACTTC. It yields the protein CASSYSFKTADQYF.

The table lists this clone with a few counts. V is TRBV6-6 and J is TRBJ2-7; 7 positions agree with TRBD2. J gave up 2 bases and V 6 bases, and 13 bases lay outside the gene matches. The CDR3 sequence is 16 residues long. Germline V gives CDR1 MNHNY, CDR2 SVGAGI (reference sequence). As DNA, the CDR3 is TGTGCCAGCAGGCCCCCCTCTAGCGGTGGGACCTACGAGCAGTACTTC. Protein sequence: CASRPPSSGGTYEQYF.

The chain employs TRBV12-3 or TRBV12-4 and TRBJ2-2; D is unclear. The V end was cut by 5 bases, the J end by 13 bases, with 11 bases between. This CDR3 has 11 residues. The DNA of the CDR3 is TGTGCCAGCAGTCCGTCCTACTGGCTGTTTTTT. Translation: CASSPSYWLFF.

The chain links TRBV7-2 to TRBJ2-3; possible D gene TRBD2, 7 bases. The germline V and J ends were trimmed by 7 bases and 0 bases, with 14 bases remaining between them. The germline V gene has CDR1 SGHTA and CDR2 FQGNSA. CDR3 length: 15 residues. CDR3 protein: CASKAGATSTDTQYF. As DNA, the CDR3 is TGTGCCAGCAAGGCGGGGGCGACTAGCACAGATACGCAGTATTTT.

This chain joins TRBV7-2 and TRBJ1-2, with TRBD1 as a possible D gene (5 bases). V dropped 1 base and J dropped 4 bases, with 22 bases sitting between them. Germline CDR1 and CDR2: SGHTA and FQGNSA. The length of the CDR3 is 18 residues. CDR3 sequence reads: CASSLDPRGSGRGYGYTF. The DNA of the CDR3 is TGTGCCAGCAGCTTAGACCCCCGGGGGTCAGGAAGAGGCTATGGCTACACCTTC.

The chain carries TRBV3-1 (or the pseudogene TRBV3-2) and TRBJ2-1; TRBD2 matches at 9 bases. From germline, CDR1 is LGHDT and CDR2 YNNKEL (reference sequence). V lost 9 bases to trimming and J lost 4 bases; unmatched junction nucleotides: 4. The CDR3 is 13 residues long. The CDR3 coding sequence is TGTGCCAGTGTGGGACTAGCATACAATGAGCAGTTCTTC. Protein sequence: CASVGLAYNEQFF.

The genes are TRBV6-2 or TRBV6-3 and TRBJ2-1; 9 nucleotides agree with TRBD2. This CDR3 is built from 17 residues. J was trimmed by 5 bases and V by 2 bases; bases with no gene match: 10. Germline V gives CDR1 MNHEY, CDR2 SVGEGT. The DNA for the CDR3 is TGTGCCAGCAGTTACGGGGTGACTAGCGGTCTGAACAATGAGCAGTTCTTC. Amino acid sequence: CASSYGVTSGLNNEQFF.

This CDR3 is CASSPTRELADYEQYF. The CDR3 nucleotides are TGTGCCAGCAGCCCAACCAGGGAACTAGCGGACTACGAGCAGTACTTC. The chain employs TRBV11-2 and TRBJ2-7, with 8 bases fitting TRBD2. The germline V gene encodes CDR1 SGHAT and CDR2 FQNNGV. Losses at the gene ends were 5 bases for V and 3 bases for J; bases not matched to a gene: 12. The CDR3 totals 16 residues.

The chain uses TRBV23-1 and TRBJ2-1; D gene uncertain. TRBV23-1 is known as an ORF, though its function is uncertain. There are 14 residues in the CDR3. Trimming stripped 0 bases from V and 7 bases from J, with 10 bases between. CDR3 DNA sequence: TGCGCCAGCAGTCAATCGGTGCAGAGGAATGAGCAGTTCTTC. It is translated as CASSQSVQRNEQFF.

The genes are TRBV19 and TRBJ2-7; D remains ambiguous. The length of the CDR3 is 13 residues. The V and J ends lost 0 bases and 2 bases respectively, with 5 bases between them. CDR1 and CDR2 (germline): LNHDA, SQIVND (reference sequence). The CDR3 DNA reads TGTGCCAGTAGTATAGAACAGACCTACGAGCAGTACTTC. Translated: CASSIEQTYEQYF.

Concerning this clone: Additional DNA sequences in this sample encode the identical CDR3. The gene calls are TRBV5-1 and TRBJ1-5; TRBD1 matches at 7 bases. The CDR3 length is 15 residues. V lost 0 bases and J lost 0; bases outside the gene matches: 0. Germline-derived CDR1 and CDR2 are SGHRS and YFSETQ. CDR3 nucleotide sequence: TGCGCCAGCAGCTTGGCAGGGGGTAGCAATCAGCCCCAGCATTTT. This sequence encodes CASSLAGGSNQPQHF.

This chain connects TRBV11-2 to TRBJ1-6, with 10 bases fitting TRBD1. The CDR3 has 14 amino acids. Germline V gives CDR1 SGHAT, CDR2 FQNNGV. Trimming cost V 5 bases and J 7 bases; bases outside gene matches: 2. CDR3 sequence (DNA): TGTGCCAGCAGCCAGGGACAGGGGAATTCACCCCTCCACTTT. Translating gives CASSQGQGNSPLHF.

V and J are TRBV5-1 and TRBJ2-1; D remains ambiguous. This CDR3 comprises 13 residues. V was cut by 0 bases and J by 6 bases, with 7 bases left in between. Germline lookup yields CDR1 SGHRS and CDR2 YFSETQ. In DNA, the CDR3 is TGCGCCAGCAGCTTGGATAGAGTCAATGAGCAGTTCTTC. Its translation: CASSLDRVNEQFF.

V gene TRBV6-5 combines with J gene TRBJ2-6; a possible D gene is TRBD2 (5 bases). Germline lookup yields CDR1 MNHEY and CDR2 SVGAGI. This CDR3 has 14 amino acids. V was pared by 6 bases and J by 2 bases, with 8 bases between. The CDR3 bases are TGTGCCAGCAGAGAGGGAGCTGGGGCCAACGTCCTGACTTTC. This translates into CASREGAGANVLTF.

J is TRBJ2-2 and V is TRBV5-1; 9 bases agree with TRBD1. J lost 5 bases, V lost 0 bases, and 5 bases had no gene match. Per the germline V gene, CDR1 is SGHRS and CDR2 is YFSETQ. The CDR3 runs 16 residues. CDR3 coding DNA: TGCGCCAGCAGCTTGGTAGGGGACAGGGATACCGGGGAGCTGTTTTTT. It yields the protein CASSLVGDRDTGELFF.

V usage is TRBV27 and J usage is TRBJ2-7; D is perhaps TRBD2 (6 bases). Germline V gives CDR1 MNHEY, CDR2 SMNVEV (reference sequence). The CDR3 has 13 residues. Between the trimmed V and J ends, which lost 4 bases and 3 bases, there was a span of 10 bases. This CDR3 reads CASSWGVFYEQYF. CDR3 sequence (DNA): TGTGCCAGCAGTTGGGGGGTATTCTACGAGCAGTACTTC.

The chain has TRBV28 and TRBJ1-1; D unresolved. V lost 7 bases to trimming and J lost 7 bases, with 10 bases between them. The CDR3 totals 11 residues. The germline CDR1 and CDR2 sequences are MDHEN and SYDVKM. The CDR3: CASTNSLEAFF. In DNA, the CDR3 is TGTGCCAGCACCAACTCCCTTGAAGCTTTCTTT. Complete variable domain (other parts from reference TRBV28 and TRBJ1-1): DVKVTQSSRYLVKRTGEKVFLECVQDMDHENMFWYRQDPGLGLRLIYFSYDVKMKEKGDIPEGYSVSREKKERFSLILESASTNQTSMYLCASTNSLEAFFGQGTRLTVV.

This chain joins TRBV19 and TRBJ2-5; TRBD1 matches 9 bases. V dropped 9 bases and J dropped 7; count of bases not matched to a gene: 18. The CDR3 loop spans 16 amino acids. Germline loops: CDR1 LNHDA, CDR2 SQIVND (reference sequence). The CDR3 region has the DNA TGTGCCAGGGTACCTTACCGGGACAGGGCAAAAGGGACCCAGTACTTC. The encoded protein is CARVPYRDRAKGTQYF.